A selection of T cell receptor beta chains follows, all from one sample in a study of shared clonotypes between healthy human individuals. The repertoire was sequenced with immunoSEQ multiplex PCR; TCRdb's copy has only in-frame clones and lacks some. The sample yields over a million clones, approximately 98.5% seen once. The sample consisted of naive CD4+ T cells sorted from blood. These receptors all come from a man between 25 and 39 years old in good health. Both conserved end residues are part of each CDR3. D genes are given only for firm matches. Clone size appears in some rows only: once, few, many, or a class for an expanded clone.

CDR3 length	clone size	D gene	J gene	V gene	CDR3 protein	CDR3 DNA
13	-	-	TRBJ2-7	TRBV6-1	CASSEGQLYEQYF	TGTGCCAGCAGTGAAGGGCAGCTCTACGAGCAGTACTTC
11	-	-	TRBJ1-5	TRBV15	CATGGNQPQHF	TGTGCCACCGGGGGGAATCAGCCCCAGCATTTT
13	once	-	TRBJ1-1	TRBV28	CASIGYANTEAFF	TGTGCCAGCATTGGATACGCGAACACTGAAGCTTTCTTT
16	-	-	TRBJ1-3	TRBV9	CASSVSETGLGNTIYF	TGTGCCAGCAGCGTAAGTGAGACAGGCCTCGGAAACACCATATATTTT
12	-	-	TRBJ2-5	TRBV28	CASSFSWETQYF	TGTGCCAGCAGTTTCTCTTGGGAGACCCAGTACTTC
14	-	TRBD2	TRBJ2-1	TRBV28	CASSTGLVFNEQFF	TGTGCCAGCAGTACGGGACTAGTTTTCAATGAGCAGTTCTTC
15	-	-	TRBJ2-2	TRBV7-9	CASSFLTGITGELFF	TGTGCCAGCAGCTTTCTCACAGGGATTACCGGGGAGCTGTTTTTT
16	-	TRBD2	TRBJ2-3	TRBV7-9	CASSSLAGGPGDTQYF	TGTGCCAGCAGCTCACTAGCGGGAGGGCCTGGAGATACGCAGTATTTT
13	-	-	TRBJ2-7	TRBV2	CASTLWLATEQYF	TGTGCCAGCACGTTGTGGCTAGCGACCGAGCAGTACTTC
14	-	TRBD1	TRBJ2-2	TRBV18	CASSRDRAAGELFF	TGTGCCAGCTCACGGGACAGGGCGGCCGGGGAGCTGTTTTTT
16	-	TRBD2	TRBJ2-1	TRBV5-4	CASSPLAGVTVNEQFF	TGTGCCAGCAGCCCGTTAGCGGGAGTGACGGTTAATGAGCAGTTCTTC
13	-	-	TRBJ1-5	TRBV7-2	CASSPTGNQPQHF	TGTGCCAGCAGCCCCACAGGGAATCAGCCCCAGCATTTT
14	-	-	TRBJ2-2	TRBV10-1	CASRLNPNTGELFF	TGCGCCAGCAGGCTAAACCCTAACACCGGGGAGCTGTTTTTT
13	-	TRBD1	TRBJ1-2	TRBV29-1	CSVAGDSLYGYTF	TGCAGCGTGGCCGGGGACAGCCTCTATGGCTACACCTTC
14	-	-	TRBJ2-1	TRBV30	CAWTWRVDYNEQFF	TGTGCCTGGACGTGGAGGGTAGACTACAATGAGCAGTTCTTC
14	-	-	TRBJ1-2	TRBV6-6	CASSYSTGIYGYTF	TGTGCCAGCAGTTACTCGACAGGAATCTATGGCTACACCTTC
15	-	-	TRBJ2-1	TRBV5-6	CASSWWGVGYNEQFF	TGTGCCAGCAGCTGGTGGGGAGTAGGGTACAATGAGCAGTTCTTC
14	once	TRBD1	TRBJ2-5	TRBV18	CASSMDRGQETQYF	TGTGCCAGCTCAATGGACAGGGGGCAAGAGACCCAGTACTTC
13	once	-	TRBJ1-1	TRBV5-6	CASSLSVNTEAFF	TGTGCCAGCAGCTTGTCTGTGAACACTGAAGCTTTCTTT
15	-	-	TRBJ2-2	TRBV9	CASSVSFLGTGELFF	TGTGCCAGCAGCGTTAGCTTTTTGGGGACCGGGGAGCTGTTTTTT
11	-	-	TRBJ1-2	TRBV28	CASSPGGGYTF	TGTGCCAGCAGTCCCGGTGGGGGCTACACCTTC
12	-	-	TRBJ2-1	TRBV27	CASSLLMGEQFF	TGTGCCAGCAGCCTCCTTATGGGAGAGCAGTTCTTC
13	-	-	TRBJ2-7	TRBV7-2	CASSLALRAEQYF	TGTGCCAGCAGCTTAGCACTACGCGCTGAGCAGTACTTC
15	few	TRBD1	TRBJ1-2	TRBV11-2	CASSLRTGDEYGYTF	TGTGCCAGCAGCCTCAGGACAGGGGATGAGTATGGCTACACCTTC
15	-	-	TRBJ1-5	TRBV4-1	CASSQDMGSNQPQHF	TGCGCCAGCAGCCAAGATATGGGGAGCAATCAGCCCCAGCATTTT
15	-	TRBD2	TRBJ2-1	TRBV2	CASSESASGNNEQFF	TGTGCCAGCAGTGAGTCTGCTAGCGGGAACAATGAGCAGTTCTTC
11	-	-	TRBJ2-7	TRBV2	CASSEIEKQYF	TGTGCCAGCAGTGAGATAGAAAAGCAGTACTTC
13	-	-	TRBJ2-2	TRBV5-1	CASSPLPTGELFF	TGCGCCAGCAGCCCCCTCCCCACCGGGGAGCTGTTTTTT
19	-	TRBD2	TRBJ2-3	TRBV18	CASSPLPLAGGGKTDTQYF	TGTGCCAGCTCACCACTTCCACTAGCGGGAGGAGGAAAGACAGATACGCAGTATTTT
14	-	-	TRBJ2-2	TRBV7-8	CASSLGRLSGELFF	TGTGCCAGCAGCTTAGGACGTCTATCCGGGGAGCTGTTTTTT
13	-	-	TRBJ1-1	TRBV6-6	CASSWVPVGEAFF	TGTGCCAGCAGCTGGGTCCCTGTGGGTGAAGCTTTCTTT
14	-	-	TRBJ2-7	TRBV9	CASSVTSQTYEQYF	TGTGCCAGCAGCGTGACCTCTCAGACCTACGAGCAGTACTTC
13	-	-	TRBJ1-2	TRBV6-1	CASSGAGNYGYTF	TGTGCCAGCAGTGGGGCGGGTAACTATGGCTACACCTTC
15	-	TRBD1	TRBJ1-2	TRBV28	CASSPSTDRDYGYTF	TGTGCCAGCAGTCCCTCCACCGACAGGGACTATGGCTACACCTTC
15	-	-	TRBJ1-5	TRBV28	CASRQKAGVNQPQHF	TGTGCCAGCAGACAAAAAGCAGGGGTAAATCAGCCCCAGCATTTT
14	-	-	TRBJ1-1	TRBV7-2	CASSFLGLNTEAFF	TGTGCCAGCAGCTTTTTGGGGCTAAACACTGAAGCTTTCTTT
15	-	TRBD1	TRBJ1-1	TRBV6-5	CASSPPGGQVGEAFF	TGTGCCAGCAGTCCTCCAGGGGGGCAGGTTGGTGAAGCTTTCTTT
11	-	-	TRBJ2-1	TRBV6-5	CASTIYNEQFF	TGTGCCAGCACCATCTACAATGAGCAGTTCTTC
15	-	-	TRBJ2-7	TRBV7-2	CASTRASAKTYEQYF	TGTGCCAGCACCCGAGCTTCCGCCAAGACCTACGAGCAGTACTTC
15	-	TRBD1	TRBJ2-7	TRBV7-7	CASSLGSGQGYEQYF	TGTGCTAGCAGCTTAGGCTCGGGACAGGGCTACGAGCAGTACTTC
15	-	TRBD2	TRBJ2-1	TRBV5-1	CASSFASGSYNEQFF	TGCGCCAGCAGCTTCGCTAGCGGGAGCTACAATGAGCAGTTCTTC
14	-	-	TRBJ1-1	TRBV7-9	CASSQTQDNTEAFF	TGTGCCAGCAGCCAGACGCAGGACAACACTGAAGCTTTCTTT
15	-	-	TRBJ2-7	TRBV5-1	CASAKAGMLGDEQYF	TGCGCCAGCGCAAAGGCAGGGATGCTGGGGGACGAGCAGTACTTC
14	-	-	TRBJ2-7	TRBV19	CASSVERSSYEQYF	TGTGCCAGTAGTGTCGAGCGGAGCTCCTACGAGCAGTACTTC
12	-	-	TRBJ2-7	TRBV12-5	CASGTTEGVQYF	TGTGCTAGTGGAACTACGGAGGGGGTGCAGTACTTC
15	-	TRBD1	TRBJ2-3	TRBV11-2	CASSSGQGVADTQYF	TGTGCCAGCAGCTCCGGACAGGGGGTCGCAGATACGCAGTATTTT
18	-	TRBD2	TRBJ2-1	TRBV7-9	CASSLELAGGPNDNEQFF	TGTGCCAGCAGCTTAGAGTTAGCGGGAGGGCCAAACGACAATGAGCAGTTCTTC
13	-	-	TRBJ1-1	TRBV14	CASSQNTGSEAFF	TGTGCCAGCAGCCAGAACACAGGGTCTGAAGCTTTCTTT
16	-	TRBD1	TRBJ2-7	TRBV5-1	CASSLWGRGQSYEQYF	TGCGCCAGCAGCTTGTGGGGCCGGGGACAGTCCTACGAGCAGTACTTC
15	-	TRBD1	TRBJ2-7	TRBV27	CASSTPGTGSYEQYF	TGTGCCAGCAGTACACCCGGGACAGGGTCTTACGAGCAGTACTTC
15	-	-	TRBJ1-5	TRBV15	CATSRVRDSNQPQHF	TGTGCCACCAGCAGAGTCAGGGATAGCAATCAGCCCCAGCATTTT
14	-	TRBD1	TRBJ2-7	TRBV9	CASSVRGTGVEQYF	TGTGCCAGCAGCGTAAGAGGGACAGGGGTCGAGCAGTACTTC
17	-	TRBD2	TRBJ2-4	TRBV5-6	CASSLAGAGGAKNIQYF	TGTGCCAGCAGCTTGGCCGGAGCGGGAGGAGCCAAAAACATTCAGTACTTC
13	-	-	TRBJ2-7	TRBV7-3	CASSLYRYYEQYF	TGTGCCAGCAGCTTGTACAGGTACTACGAGCAGTACTTC
12	-	-	TRBJ1-1	TRBV28	CASSSWDTEAFF	TGTGCCAGCAGTTCCTGGGACACTGAAGCTTTCTTT
13	-	-	TRBJ2-3	TRBV5-4	CASSLAGSDTQYF	TGTGCCAGCAGCTTAGCGGGCTCAGATACGCAGTATTTT
14	-	TRBD1	TRBJ2-2	TRBV19	CASRETGRDGELFF	TGTGCCAGTAGGGAGACAGGGCGTGACGGGGAGCTGTTTTTT